This T cell receptor (beta chain) was identified during a study of blood T cell repertoires in COVID-19. Study at large: Spain, Italy and the United States supplied samples that represented acute and convalescent COVID-19. T cells, B-cell-depleted T cells, or PBMCs provided the cDNA or gDNA that served as material.

Sequencing used immunoSEQ multiplex PCR; TCRdb keeps in-frame clones, though not all of them. The table lists about 74,000 clones, about 92% of them singletons. The germline V gene encodes CDR1 SGHRS and CDR2 YFSETQ. The CDR3 has 16 residues. V lost 4 bases and J lost 5; bases outside the gene matches: 12. The TCR was taken from a man aged 45-65 years with acute or convalescent COVID-19. The chain combines TRBV5-1 with TRBJ2-5; 9 bases agree with TRBD2. Sequencing was performed on peripheral blood. This CDR3 is CASSDVAGVSEETQYF. For the CDR3, the DNA is TGCGCCAGCAGCGATGTAGCGGGAGTCTCGGAGGAGACCCAGTACTTC.